These 8 T cell receptor beta chains share one sample of origin, sequenced in a study of shared clonotypes between healthy human individuals. Clones were read by immunoSEQ multiplex PCR, and TCRdb kept only the in-frame ones, dropping some. This table has approximately 1.4 million clones, 95% to 99% appearing once. The sample comprised naive CD4+ T cells sorted from blood. Regarding subset: CD45RA+ positively selected. Receptors were obtained from a man aged 25 to 45 in good health.

The chain joins TRBV9 to TRBJ2-5; a possible D gene is TRBD2 (6 bases). CDR1 is SGDLS and CDR2 is YYNGEE in the germline V gene. Trimming took 4 bases from V and 4 from J, leaving 11 bases between them. This CDR3 contains 13 residues. CDR3 nucleotide sequence: TGTGCCAGCAGCCCCGCGGGGCGAGAGACCCAGTACTTC. This codes for CASSPAGRETQYF.

The chain recombines TRBV29-1 with TRBJ2-7; 11 nucleotides align to TRBD1. Germline CDR1 and CDR2: SQVTM and ANQGSEA. The CDR3 is 14 residues long. V trimming: 4 bases; J trimming: 4 bases; junction bases outside the gene matches: 6. The CDR3 reads CSVASGTGGYEQYF. The DNA of the CDR3 is TGCAGCGTTGCCTCCGGGACAGGGGGGTACGAGCAGTACTTC.

About this clone itself: Other nucleotide sequences from this sample produce the same CDR3. V and J are TRBV28 and TRBJ2-7; 8 bases line up with TRBD1. The CDR3 consists of 14 residues. The ends lost 3 bases at V and 2 bases at J; junction bases unmatched: 3. Germline CDR1 is MDHEN and CDR2 is SYDVKM. In DNA form, the CDR3 reads TGTGCCAGCAGTTTTCGGGACAGGCCCTACGAGCAGTACTTC. Protein: CASSFRDRPYEQYF. Full variable domain (rest looked up from reference TRBV28 and TRBJ2-7): DVKVTQSSRYLVKRTGEKVFLECVQDMDHENMFWYRQDPGLGLRLIYFSYDVKMKEKGDIPEGYSVSREKKERFSLILESASTNQTSMYLCASSFRDRPYEQYFGPGTRLTVT.

J is TRBJ2-1 and V is TRBV4-1; TRBD2 is a possible D gene (7 bases). The CDR3 contains 18 residues. V lost 3 bases, J lost 4 bases, and 22 bases lay in between. CDR1 is MGHRA and CDR2 is YSYEKL in the germline V gene. This CDR3 reads CASSHSLPGGLAYNEQFF. The CDR3 DNA is TGCGCCAGCAGCCATTCCCTCCCCGGGGGGCTTGCTTACAATGAGCAGTTCTTC.

This chain uses TRBV6-5 with TRBJ2-6; D is unclear. CDR1 and CDR2 (germline): MNHEY, SVGAGI. The germline V and J ends were trimmed by 6 bases and 0 bases, with 6 bases remaining between them. The CDR3 sequence is 14 residues long. The CDR3 DNA sequence: TGTGCCAGCAGGATAGTCTCTGGGGCCAACGTCCTGACTTTC. This gives the protein CASRIVSGANVLTF.

V and J are TRBV14 and TRBJ2-3, with 11 bases that match TRBD2. The CDR3 has 17 residues. Losses at the gene ends were 4 bases for V and 2 bases for J; bases not matched to a gene: 8. Germline V CDR1 and CDR2: SGHDN, FVKESK. This chain's CDR3 is CASSPTIAGGFTDTQYF. The CDR3 nucleotides read TGTGCCAGCAGCCCAACCATAGCGGGAGGGTTCACAGATACGCAGTATTTT. Full variable domain (rest looked up from reference TRBV14 and TRBJ2-3): EAGVTQFPSHSVIEKGQTVTLRCDPISGHDNLYWYRRVMGKEIKFLLHFVKESKQDESGMPNNRFLAERTGGTYSTLKVQPAELEDSGVYFCASSPTIAGGFTDTQYFGPGTRLTVL.

For this clone: This CDR3 is also generated by other DNA sequences in the sample. The chain uses TRBV18 and TRBJ2-7; D call uncertain. The CDR3 covers 13 residues. Trimming cost V 6 bases and J 6 bases, with 15 bases left between them. The germline CDR1 and CDR2 sequences are KGHSH and LQKENI. Here the CDR3 reads CASSPPSAGEQYF. CDR3 nucleotides: TGTGCCAGCTCCCCCCCCTCCGCTGGCGAGCAGTACTTC.

The chain recombines TRBV29-1 with TRBJ2-1; D is perhaps TRBD2 (7 bases). This CDR3 region has 15 residues. With 5 bases removed from V and 5 bases from J, the gap between germline ends came to 19 bases. CDR1 and CDR2 from the germline V gene are SQVTM and ANQGSEA. The CDR3 is CSVWGRGGGHNEQFF. CDR3 bases: TGCAGCGTTTGGGGCAGGGGAGGGGGACACAATGAGCAGTTCTTC.